Below, 28 T cell receptor beta chains from the same sample are listed, as sequenced in a study of shared clonotypes between healthy human individuals. Sequencing used immunoSEQ multiplex PCR; TCRdb keeps in-frame clones, though not all of them. Of roughly 2.2 million clones listed, 85% to 95% are singletons. Sequenced material: naive CD4+ T cells from PBMCs. The subset: CD45RA+ positively selected. All receptors derive from a man aged 18 to 29 in good health. Some clones in this sample may be carry-over from other donors' samples.

The V gene is TRBV10-3, the J gene TRBJ1-5, with D unresolved. This CDR3 comprises 14 residues. Trimming cost V 9 bases and J 1 base, with 13 bases left between them. The germline V gene has CDR1 ENHRY and CDR2 SYGVKD. CDR3 loop: CAMRSGASNQPQHF. As DNA, the CDR3 is TGTGCCATGCGGTCAGGAGCGAGCAATCAGCCCCAGCATTTT.

V usage is TRBV4-2 and J usage is TRBJ1-2; TRBD1 matches 8 bases. The germline CDR1 and CDR2 sequences are LGHNA and YNFKEQ. The CDR3 spans 15 residues. Unmatched junction bases numbered 8, after V lost 4 bases and J lost 4 bases. The CDR3 region has the DNA TGTGCCAGCAGCCCCCTCGGGACAGGAAGCTATGGCTACACCTTC. Its protein is CASSPLGTGSYGYTF.

The chain carries TRBV29-1 and TRBJ2-5; 7 nucleotides align to TRBD1. CDR1 SQVTM and CDR2 ANQGSEA come from the germline V gene. The CDR3 consists of 13 residues. V lost 8 bases to trimming and J lost 4 bases; unmatched junction nucleotides: 10. The CDR3 loop reads CSTGYRGSETQYF. The CDR3 nucleotides read TGCAGCACGGGTTACAGGGGTTCAGAGACCCAGTACTTC.

This rearrangement joins TRBV9 to TRBJ1-5; the match to TRBD1 covers 11 bases. CDR1 is SGDLS and CDR2 is YYNGEE in the germline V gene. The J segment lost 4 bases and the V segment lost 7 bases, leaving 4 bases of the junction unmatched. The CDR3 runs to 14 residues. In DNA, the CDR3 is TGTGCCAGCGGGACAGGGGGGCTTAATCAGCCCCAGCATTTT. This codes for CASGTGGLNQPQHF.

The V and J genes are TRBV5-1 and TRBJ2-1; 8 bases are shared with TRBD2. Looked up from germline, CDR1 is SGHRS and CDR2 is YFSETQ. The V gene end was trimmed by 7 bases and the J gene end by 0 bases; junction bases not matched to a gene: 9. The CDR3 is 16 amino acids. The CDR3 DNA reads TGCGCCAGCCATTTGGGGAGCGGGAGCTCCTACAATGAGCAGTTCTTC. It encodes CASHLGSGSSYNEQFF.

The V and J genes are TRBV6-4 and TRBJ2-7; TRBD1 matches at 8 bases. CDR1 and CDR2 from the germline V gene are MRHNA and SNTAGT. This CDR3 has 13 amino acids. J lost 0 bases, V lost 11 bases, and 6 bases had no gene match. CDR3 in DNA: TGTGCCTGCCGGACAGGGAGCTCCTACGAGCAGTACTTC. Translated: CACRTGSSYEQYF.

The chain combines TRBV9 with TRBJ2-3; TRBD2 matches at 9 bases. V lost 7 bases, J lost 3 bases, and 3 bases stayed unmatched. CDR1 is SGDLS, CDR2 YYNGEE, per germline. The CDR3 is 13 amino acids. The CDR3 spells CASGSGRTDTQYF. The CDR3 region has the DNA TGTGCCAGCGGCAGCGGGAGGACAGATACGCAGTATTTT.

This clone was seen a handful of times. The chain has TRBV19 and TRBJ1-5; 7 bases map to TRBD1. V gave up 2 bases and J gave up 1 base; unmatched junction bases: 8. The germline V gene encodes CDR1 LNHDA and CDR2 SQIVND (reference sequence). This CDR3 contains 17 residues. This CDR3 is CASSIHNRGGSNQPQHF. CDR3 nucleotides: TGTGCCAGTAGTATACATAACAGGGGAGGGAGCAATCAGCCCCAGCATTTT.

The chain uses TRBV18 and TRBJ1-2; D remains unclear. CDR1 and CDR2 from the germline V gene are KGHSH and LQKENI. The length of the CDR3 is 11 residues. Trimming removed 4 bases from V and 2 bases from J, with 2 bases in between. Written as DNA, the CDR3 is TGTGCCAGCTCACAAAACTATGGCTACACCTTC. It is translated as CASSQNYGYTF.

The CDR3: CASSLTSERYNEQFF. The CDR3 nucleotides are TGCGCCAGCAGCTTAACTAGCGAGCGCTACAATGAGCAGTTCTTC. The chain uses TRBV5-1 and TRBJ2-1; 7 bases match TRBD2. Germline V CDR1 and CDR2: SGHRS, YFSETQ. After removal of 2 bases from V and 3 bases from J, the junction contained 5 bases not matched to a gene. CDR3 length: 15 residues.

The rearrangement joins TRBV7-9 to TRBJ1-3, with D possibly TRBD1 on 6 matching bases. Trimming took 5 bases from V and 4 from J, leaving 18 bases between them. CDR3 length equals 16 residues. Germline lookup yields CDR1 SEHNR and CDR2 FQNEAQ (reference sequence). The CDR3 bases are TGTGCCAGCAGCCCCCAGGGGCAGCAAATCGGAAACACCATATATTTT. It codes for CASSPQGQQIGNTIYF.

This clone has only one observation. The chain has TRBV15 and TRBJ1-2; D remains unclear. Germline assignment: CDR1 LNHNV and CDR2 YYDKDF (reference sequence). The CDR3 runs 13 residues. Trimming took 1 base from V and 5 from J, leaving 8 bases between them. CDR3 sequence (DNA): TGTGCCACCAGCAGAGTCGGAAAGTATGGCTACACCTTC. It is translated as CATSRVGKYGYTF.

A single count supports this clone. The chain couples TRBV6-5 to TRBJ2-5, with D maybe TRBD1 (6 bases). This CDR3 is built from 14 residues. The ends were cut back, 6 bases at V and 1 base at J, with 12 bases in the middle. The germline V gene encodes CDR1 MNHEY and CDR2 SVGAGI. The CDR3 coding sequence is TGTGCCAGCAGGGGAGTGGGGGCCCAAGAGACCCAGTACTTC. This codes for CASRGVGAQETQYF.

V and J are TRBV11-1 and TRBJ2-1; D might be TRBD1 (5 bases). There are 15 residues in the CDR3. Trimming stripped 1 base from V and 9 bases from J, with 16 bases between. The germline V gene has CDR1 SGHAT and CDR2 FQDESV (reference sequence). CDR3 loop: CASSLVPGPRGEQFF. The DNA of the CDR3 is TGTGCCAGCAGCTTAGTGCCAGGGCCTAGGGGTGAGCAGTTCTTC. Full variable domain (rest looked up from reference TRBV11-1 and TRBJ2-1): EAEVAQSPRYKITEKSQAVAFWCDPISGHATLYWYRQILGQGPELLVQFQDESVVDDSQLPKDRFSAERLKGVDSTLKIQPAELGDSAMYLCASSLVPGPRGEQFFGPGTRLTVL.

The chain joins TRBV30 to TRBJ1-6, with no clear D. CDR1 GTSNPN and CDR2 SVGIG come from the germline V gene (reference sequence). The CDR3 consists of 13 residues. V was clipped by 1 base and J by 6 bases, with 7 bases between them. The chain's CDR3 is CAWSEQANSPLHF. The CDR3 DNA reads TGTGCCTGGAGTGAACAAGCTAATTCACCCCTCCACTTT. Filled out from reference TRBV30 and TRBJ1-6, the complete variable domain reads SQTIHQWPATLVQPVGSPLSLECTVEGTSNPNLYWYRQAAGRGLQLLFYSVGIGQISSEVPQNLSASRPQDRQFILSSKKLLLSDSGFYLCAWSEQANSPLHFGNGTRLTVT.

This clone was counted once. The V call is TRBV7-3, the J call TRBJ2-6, with D perhaps TRBD1 (7 bases). The germline V gene has CDR1 SGHTA and CDR2 FQGTGA. CDR3 size: 17 residues. V gave up 5 bases and J gave up 0 bases, with 14 bases separating them. This chain's CDR3 is CASSRRDRPSGANVLTF. The DNA of the CDR3 is TGTGCCAGCAGCCGGAGGGACAGACCCTCTGGGGCCAACGTCCTGACTTTC.

The chain links TRBV18 to TRBJ2-7; no firm D call. The germline V gene encodes CDR1 KGHSH and CDR2 LQKENI. Deletions cut 0 bases from V and 0 bases from J, with 18 bases between. CDR3 length equals 18 residues. The CDR3: CASSPPIKSPQSSYEQYF. For the CDR3, the DNA is TGTGCCAGCTCACCACCGATTAAAAGTCCCCAGAGCTCCTACGAGCAGTACTTC.

This rearrangement joins TRBV6-5 to TRBJ1-6; D ambiguous. CDR3 length: 14 residues. CDR1 MNHEY and CDR2 SVGAGI come from the germline V gene. The germline V and J ends were trimmed by 7 bases and 7 bases, with 14 bases remaining between them. CDR3: CASTSPSGNSPLHF. CDR3 nucleotide sequence: TGTGCCAGCACTAGCCCTTCGGGGAATTCACCCCTCCACTTT.

V is TRBV28 and J is TRBJ1-4; 8 bases line up with TRBD1. The ends lost 2 bases at V and 6 bases at J; junction bases unmatched: 5. The germline V gene encodes CDR1 MDHEN and CDR2 SYDVKM. The CDR3 has 15 residues. The DNA for the CDR3 is TGTGCCAGCAGTTTAGCAGGGGGCGAGGATGAAAAACTGTTTTTT. Translation gives CASSLAGGEDEKLFF.

The chain employs TRBV28 and TRBJ1-1; 7 bases agree with TRBD1. Trimming removed 8 bases from V and 5 bases from J; junction bases left unmatched: 11. Looked up from germline, CDR1 is MDHEN and CDR2 is SYDVKM. This CDR3 has 14 amino acids. CDR3 sequence reads: CASGDRVVETEAFF. For the CDR3, the DNA is TGTGCCAGCGGAGACAGGGTGGTAGAGACTGAAGCTTTCTTT.

The J gene is TRBJ2-3, the V gene TRBV19, with a tentative D call TRBD1 (5 bases). Trimming pared 4 bases from V and 5 bases from J, leaving 22 bases between. Germline V gene lookup returns CDR1 LNHDA and CDR2 SQIVND (reference sequence). The length of the CDR3 is 17 residues. The CDR3 nucleotides are TGTGCCAGTAGTAGCCGAAGGTTCCTGCGCCAGGGAGATACGCAGTATTTT. Its protein is CASSSRRFLRQGDTQYF.

The chain couples TRBV7-2 to TRBJ2-7; perhaps D is TRBD1 or TRBD2 (5 bases each). Per germline, CDR1 SGHTA and CDR2 FQGNSA. V shed 1 base and J shed 5 bases, with 15 bases lying between them. The CDR3 extends over 15 amino acids. CDR3 protein: CASSLVSGTVNEQYF. The CDR3 nucleotides are TGTGCCAGCAGCTTAGTTTCAGGGACCGTAAACGAGCAGTACTTC. The variable domain in full, with the rest retrieved from reference TRBV7-2 and TRBJ2-7, is GAGVSQSPSNKVTEKGKDVELRCDPISGHTALYWYRQSLGQGLEFLIYFQGNSAPDKSGLPSDRFSAERTGGSVSTLTIQRTQQEDSAVYLCASSLVSGTVNEQYFGPGTRLTVT.

The rearrangement joins TRBV2 to TRBJ2-1; 8 nucleotides match TRBD1. The CDR3 has 17 amino acids. Germline CDR1 is SNHLY and CDR2 is FYNNEI. V shed 6 bases, J shed 6 bases, and the junction held 16 bases outside the gene matches. The CDR3 sequence is CASSAHWTGSDPNEQFF. Written as DNA, the CDR3 is TGTGCCAGCAGCGCTCATTGGACAGGGTCCGACCCCAATGAGCAGTTCTTC.

The gene calls are TRBV4-2 and TRBJ1-2; 8 bases fit TRBD1. Looked up from germline, CDR1 is LGHNA and CDR2 is YNFKEQ. This CDR3 is 15 amino acids long. Germline trimming cut 0 bases from V and 7 bases from J; bases unmatched to any gene: 7. CDR3: CASSQELDRVGGYTF. The CDR3 region has the DNA TGTGCCAGCAGCCAAGAATTGGACAGGGTTGGTGGCTACACCTTC.

CDR3 protein: CASSLGAEGTGELFF. The CDR3 DNA follows: TGTGCCAGCAGTTTAGGGGCCGAGGGAACCGGGGAGCTGTTTTTT. The rearrangement joins TRBV28 to TRBJ2-2; the D gene could be TRBD1 or TRBD2 (5 bases each). Germline CDR1 MDHEN, CDR2 SYDVKM. The CDR3 runs to 15 residues. Trimming pared 2 bases from V and 5 bases from J, leaving 12 bases between.

This rearrangement joins TRBV28 to TRBJ1-3, with D hard to call. This CDR3 comprises 14 residues. V lost 7 bases to trimming and J lost 0 bases, with 10 bases between them. CDR1 and CDR2 (germline): MDHEN, SYDVKM. CDR3 sequence (DNA): TGTGCCAGCACCGGGGATCCCTCTGGAAACACCATATATTTT. Protein sequence: CASTGDPSGNTIYF.

This chain connects TRBV11-2 to TRBJ2-7; TRBD2 matches 13 bases. V lost 4 bases, J lost 0 bases, and 3 bases stayed unmatched. There are 16 residues in the CDR3. Germline lookup yields CDR1 SGHAT and CDR2 FQNNGV. Here the CDR3 reads CASSSRTSGSSYEQYF. In DNA, the CDR3 is TGTGCCAGCAGCTCGCGGACTAGCGGGAGCTCCTACGAGCAGTACTTC.

The chain employs TRBV5-1 and TRBJ1-4; D uncertain. Germline V gives CDR1 SGHRS, CDR2 YFSETQ. V was cut by 4 bases and J by 0 bases, with 16 bases left in between. The length of the CDR3 is 17 residues. The CDR3 protein is CASSARSQAATNEKLFF. As DNA, the CDR3 is TGCGCCAGCAGCGCCCGGAGCCAGGCCGCAACTAATGAAAAACTGTTTTTT.